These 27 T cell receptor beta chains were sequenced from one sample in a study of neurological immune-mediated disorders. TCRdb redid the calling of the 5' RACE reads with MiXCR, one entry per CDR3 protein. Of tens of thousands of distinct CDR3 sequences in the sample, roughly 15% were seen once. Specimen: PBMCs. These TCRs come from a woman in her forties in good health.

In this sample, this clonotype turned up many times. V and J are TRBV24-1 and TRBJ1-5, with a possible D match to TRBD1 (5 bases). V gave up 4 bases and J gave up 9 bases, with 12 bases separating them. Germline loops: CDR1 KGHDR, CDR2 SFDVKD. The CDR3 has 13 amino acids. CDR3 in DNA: TGTGCCACCAGTGAGGGGGTCCTTCGGCCCCAGCATTTT. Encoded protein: CATSEGVLRPQHF.

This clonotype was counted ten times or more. CDR3 region: CASSPLGETQYF. DNA for the CDR3: TGTGCCAGCAGTCCTCTGGGGGAGACCCAGTACTTC. V usage is TRBV6-2 or TRBV6-3 and J usage is TRBJ2-5; D is ambiguous. V lost 5 bases and J 5 bases, leaving 9 bases between the germline ends. Germline-derived CDR1 and CDR2 are MNHEY and SVGEGT. The CDR3 length is 12 residues.

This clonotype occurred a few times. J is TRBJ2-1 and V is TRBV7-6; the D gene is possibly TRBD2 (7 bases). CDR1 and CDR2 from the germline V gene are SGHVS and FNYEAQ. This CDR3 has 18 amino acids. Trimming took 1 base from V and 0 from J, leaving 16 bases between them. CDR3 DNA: TGTGCCAGCAGCTTAGAGGGGGGGCTCCTCAGCTCCTACAATGAGCAGTTCTTC. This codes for CASSLEGGLLSSYNEQFF.

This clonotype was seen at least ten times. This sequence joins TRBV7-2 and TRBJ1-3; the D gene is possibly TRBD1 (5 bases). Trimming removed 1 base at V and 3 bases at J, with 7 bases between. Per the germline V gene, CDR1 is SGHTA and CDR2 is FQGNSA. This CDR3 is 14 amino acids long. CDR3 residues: CASSLGQLGNTIYF. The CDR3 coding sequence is TGTGCCAGCAGCTTAGGACAGCTTGGAAACACCATATATTTT.

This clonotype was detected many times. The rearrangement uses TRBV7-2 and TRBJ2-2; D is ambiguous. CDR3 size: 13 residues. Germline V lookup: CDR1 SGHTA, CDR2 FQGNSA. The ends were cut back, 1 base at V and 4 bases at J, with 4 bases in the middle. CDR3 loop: CASSLGPTGELFF. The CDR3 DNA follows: TGTGCCAGCAGCTTAGGCCCCACCGGGGAGCTGTTTTTT.

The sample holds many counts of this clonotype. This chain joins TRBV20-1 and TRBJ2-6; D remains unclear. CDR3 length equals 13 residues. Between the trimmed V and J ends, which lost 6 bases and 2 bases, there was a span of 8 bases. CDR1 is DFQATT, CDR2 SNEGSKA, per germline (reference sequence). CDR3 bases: TGCAGTGCCTCCGTTCCTGGGGCCAACGTCCTGACTTTC. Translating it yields CSASVPGANVLTF.

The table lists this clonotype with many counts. The CDR3 protein is CASSLETGRVAFF. CDR3 sequence (DNA): TGCGCCAGCAGCTTGGAGACAGGGCGGGTGGCTTTCTTT. The V gene is TRBV5-1, the J gene TRBJ1-1; TRBD1 agrees at 7 bases. Germline V CDR1 and CDR2: SGHRS, YFSETQ. The CDR3 runs to 13 residues. Trimming cost V 0 bases and J 11 bases; bases outside gene matches: 7.

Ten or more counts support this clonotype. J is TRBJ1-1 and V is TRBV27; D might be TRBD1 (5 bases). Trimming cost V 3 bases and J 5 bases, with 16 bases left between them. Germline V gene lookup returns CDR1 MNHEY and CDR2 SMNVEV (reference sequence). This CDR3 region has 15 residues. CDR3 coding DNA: TGTGCCAGCAGTTTGGGGCAGACCCAGGATACTGAAGCTTTCTTT. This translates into CASSLGQTQDTEAFF.

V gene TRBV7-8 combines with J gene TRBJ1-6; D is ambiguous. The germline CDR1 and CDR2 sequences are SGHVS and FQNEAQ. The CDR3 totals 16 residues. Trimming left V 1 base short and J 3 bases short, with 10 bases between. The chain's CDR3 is CASSLDVSLYNSPLHF. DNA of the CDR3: TGTGCCAGCAGCTTAGATGTTAGCCTCTATAATTCACCCCTCCACTTT.

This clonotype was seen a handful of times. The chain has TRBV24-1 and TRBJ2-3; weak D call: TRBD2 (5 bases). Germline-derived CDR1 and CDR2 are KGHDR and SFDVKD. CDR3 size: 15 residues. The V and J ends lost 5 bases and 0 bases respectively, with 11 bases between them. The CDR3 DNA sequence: TGTGCCACCAGTGCCGCGGGCACTAGCACAGATACGCAGTATTTT. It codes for CATSAAGTSTDTQYF.

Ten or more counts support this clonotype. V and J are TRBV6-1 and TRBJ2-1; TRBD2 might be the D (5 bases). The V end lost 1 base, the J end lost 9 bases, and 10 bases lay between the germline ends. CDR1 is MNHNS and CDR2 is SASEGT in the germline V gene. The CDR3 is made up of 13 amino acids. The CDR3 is CASSEGLGSEQFF. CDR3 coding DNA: TGTGCCAGCAGTGAAGGGTTGGGGAGTGAGCAGTTCTTC.

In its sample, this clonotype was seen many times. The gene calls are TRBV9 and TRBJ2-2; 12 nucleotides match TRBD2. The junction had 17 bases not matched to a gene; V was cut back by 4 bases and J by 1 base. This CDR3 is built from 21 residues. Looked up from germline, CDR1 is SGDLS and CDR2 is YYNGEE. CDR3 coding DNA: TGTGCCAGCAGCCTCTCTACTAGCGGGGGGACCGAAGGATTGAACACCGGGGAGCTGTTTTTT. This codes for CASSLSTSGGTEGLNTGELFF.

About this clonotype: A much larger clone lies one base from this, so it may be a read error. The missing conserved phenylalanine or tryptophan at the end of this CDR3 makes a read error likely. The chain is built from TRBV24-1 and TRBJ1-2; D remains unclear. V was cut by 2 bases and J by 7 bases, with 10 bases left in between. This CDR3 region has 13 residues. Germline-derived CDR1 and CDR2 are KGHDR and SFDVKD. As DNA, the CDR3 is TGTGCCACCAGTGATTCCCTAGGCCGTGGCTACACCCTC. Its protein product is CATSDSLGRGYTL.

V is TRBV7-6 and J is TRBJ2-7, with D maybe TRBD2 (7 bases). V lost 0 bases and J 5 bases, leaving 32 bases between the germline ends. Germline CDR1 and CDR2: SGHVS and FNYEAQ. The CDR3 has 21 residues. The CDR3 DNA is TGTGCCAGCAGCTTAGCAGGGGGACGGGGGGAGACCCAGTACAATCCCCACGAGCAGTACGTC. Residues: CASSLAGGRGETQYNPHEQYV.

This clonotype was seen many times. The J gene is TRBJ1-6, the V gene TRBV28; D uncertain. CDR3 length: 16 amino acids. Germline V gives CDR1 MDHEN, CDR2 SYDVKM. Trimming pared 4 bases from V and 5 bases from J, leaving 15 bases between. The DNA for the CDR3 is TGTGCCAGCAGTTCCCGATCCGTGGATGATAATTCACCCCTCCACTTT. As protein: CASSSRSVDDNSPLHF.

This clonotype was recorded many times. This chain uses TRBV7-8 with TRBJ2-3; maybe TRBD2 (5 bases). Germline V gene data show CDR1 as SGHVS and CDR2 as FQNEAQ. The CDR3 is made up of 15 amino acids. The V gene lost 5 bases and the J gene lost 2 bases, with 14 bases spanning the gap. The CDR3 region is CASSLRSGNTDTQYF. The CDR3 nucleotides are TGTGCCAGCAGCCTGCGAAGCGGAAACACAGATACGCAGTATTTT.

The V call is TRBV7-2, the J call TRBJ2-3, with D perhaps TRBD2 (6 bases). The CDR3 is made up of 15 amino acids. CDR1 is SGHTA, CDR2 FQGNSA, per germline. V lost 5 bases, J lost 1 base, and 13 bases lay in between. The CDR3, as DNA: TGTGCCAGCAGCCCATCGGGGGACCGCACAGATACGCAGTATTTT. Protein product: CASSPSGDRTDTQYF.

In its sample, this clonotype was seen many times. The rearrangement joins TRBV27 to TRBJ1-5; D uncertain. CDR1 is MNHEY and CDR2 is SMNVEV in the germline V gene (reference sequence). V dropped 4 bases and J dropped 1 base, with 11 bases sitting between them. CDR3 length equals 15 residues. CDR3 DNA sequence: TGTGCCAGCAGTTCGGACGGACTCAGCAATCAGCCCCAGCATTTT. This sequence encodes CASSSDGLSNQPQHF.

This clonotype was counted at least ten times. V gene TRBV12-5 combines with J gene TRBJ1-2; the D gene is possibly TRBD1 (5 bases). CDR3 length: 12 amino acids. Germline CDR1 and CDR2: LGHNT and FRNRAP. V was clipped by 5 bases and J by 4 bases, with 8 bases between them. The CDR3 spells CASGQTGYGYTF. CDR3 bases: TGTGCTAGTGGTCAAACAGGCTATGGCTACACCTTC. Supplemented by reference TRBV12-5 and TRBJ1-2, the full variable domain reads DARVTQTPRHKVTEMGQEVTMRCQPILGHNTVFWYRQTMMQGLELLAYFRNRAPLDDSGMPKDRFSAEMPDATLATLKIQPSEPRDSAVYFCASGQTGYGYTFGSGTRLTVV.

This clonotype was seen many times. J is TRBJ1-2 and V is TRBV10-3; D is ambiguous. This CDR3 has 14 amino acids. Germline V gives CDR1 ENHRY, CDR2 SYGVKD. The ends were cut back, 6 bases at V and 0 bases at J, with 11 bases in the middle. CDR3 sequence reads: CAIRADSSNYGYTF. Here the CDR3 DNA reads TGTGCCATCAGGGCGGATAGCTCTAACTATGGCTACACCTTC.

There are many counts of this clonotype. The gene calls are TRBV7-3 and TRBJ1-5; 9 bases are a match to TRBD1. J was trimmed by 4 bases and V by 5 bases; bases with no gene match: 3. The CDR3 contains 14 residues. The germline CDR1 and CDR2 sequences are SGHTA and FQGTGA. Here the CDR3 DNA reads TGTGCCAGCAGCCGGGGACAGGGAAATCAGCCCCAGCATTTT. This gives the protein CASSRGQGNQPQHF.

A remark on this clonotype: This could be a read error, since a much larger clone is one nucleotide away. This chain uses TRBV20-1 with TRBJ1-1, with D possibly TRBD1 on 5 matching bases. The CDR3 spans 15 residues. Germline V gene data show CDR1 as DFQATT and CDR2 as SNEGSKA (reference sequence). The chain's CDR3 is CSAPPDSWWNTQAFF. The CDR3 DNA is TGCAGTGCTCCCCCCGACAGCTGGTGGAACACTCAAGCTTTCTTT.

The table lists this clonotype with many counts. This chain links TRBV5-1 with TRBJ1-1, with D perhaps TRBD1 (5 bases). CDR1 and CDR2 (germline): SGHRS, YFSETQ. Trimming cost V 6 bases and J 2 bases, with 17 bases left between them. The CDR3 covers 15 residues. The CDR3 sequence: CASTVAGPENTEAFF. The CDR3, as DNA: TGCGCCAGCACGGTGGCGGGGCCTGAAAACACTGAAGCTTTCTTT.

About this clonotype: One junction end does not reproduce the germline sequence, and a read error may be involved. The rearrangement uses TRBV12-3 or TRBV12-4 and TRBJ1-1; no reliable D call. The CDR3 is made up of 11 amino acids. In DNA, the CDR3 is TGTGCCAGAAGTTTTGTCACTGAAGCTTTCTTT. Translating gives CARSFVTEAFF.

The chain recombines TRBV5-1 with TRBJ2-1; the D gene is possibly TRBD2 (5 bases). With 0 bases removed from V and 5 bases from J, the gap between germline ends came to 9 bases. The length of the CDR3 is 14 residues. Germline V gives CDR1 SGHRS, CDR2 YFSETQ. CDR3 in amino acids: CASSLGRGNNEQFF. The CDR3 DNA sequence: TGCGCCAGCAGCTTGGGTCGGGGAAACAATGAGCAGTTCTTC.

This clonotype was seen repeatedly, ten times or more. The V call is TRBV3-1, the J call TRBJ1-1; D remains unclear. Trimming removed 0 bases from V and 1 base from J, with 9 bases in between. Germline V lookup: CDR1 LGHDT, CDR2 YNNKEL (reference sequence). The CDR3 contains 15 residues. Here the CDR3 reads CASSQEGRRNTEAFF. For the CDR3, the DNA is TGTGCCAGCAGCCAAGAAGGCAGGAGGAACACTGAAGCTTTCTTT.

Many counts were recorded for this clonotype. The CDR3 nucleotides read TGTGCCAGCAGCTTGGCGGGGGGGGCCAACTATGGCTACACCTTC. It encodes CASSLAGGANYGYTF. J is TRBJ1-2 and V is TRBV5-6; possibly TRBD1 for D (6 bases). The germline V and J ends were trimmed by 0 bases and 2 bases, with 11 bases remaining between them. This CDR3 is built from 15 residues. Per germline, CDR1 SGHDT and CDR2 YYEEEE.